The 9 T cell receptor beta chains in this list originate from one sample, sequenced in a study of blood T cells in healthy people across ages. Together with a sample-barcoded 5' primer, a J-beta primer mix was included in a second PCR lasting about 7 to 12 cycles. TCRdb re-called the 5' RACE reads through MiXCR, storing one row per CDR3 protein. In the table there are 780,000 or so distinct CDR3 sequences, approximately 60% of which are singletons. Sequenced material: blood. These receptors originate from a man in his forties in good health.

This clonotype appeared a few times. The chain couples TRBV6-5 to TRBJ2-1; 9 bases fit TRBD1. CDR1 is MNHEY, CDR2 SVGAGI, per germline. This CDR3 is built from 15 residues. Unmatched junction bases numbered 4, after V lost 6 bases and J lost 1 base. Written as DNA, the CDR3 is TGTGCCAGCAGGCACAGGGGGCTTTCCTACAATGAGCAGTTCTTC. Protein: CASRHRGLSYNEQFF.

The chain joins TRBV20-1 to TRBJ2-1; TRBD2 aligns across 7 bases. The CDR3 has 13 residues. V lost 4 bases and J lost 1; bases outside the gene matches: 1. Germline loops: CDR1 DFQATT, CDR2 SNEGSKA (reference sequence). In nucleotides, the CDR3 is TGCAGTGCTATAGCGGGTTCCTACAATGAGCAGTTCTTC. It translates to CSAIAGSYNEQFF.

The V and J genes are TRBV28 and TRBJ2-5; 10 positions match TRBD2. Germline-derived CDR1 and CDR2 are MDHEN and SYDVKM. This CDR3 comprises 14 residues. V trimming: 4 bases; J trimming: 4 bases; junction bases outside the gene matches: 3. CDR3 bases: TGTGCCAGCAGTTCCCGACTAGCGGGAGAGACCCAGTACTTC. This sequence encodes CASSSRLAGETQYF.

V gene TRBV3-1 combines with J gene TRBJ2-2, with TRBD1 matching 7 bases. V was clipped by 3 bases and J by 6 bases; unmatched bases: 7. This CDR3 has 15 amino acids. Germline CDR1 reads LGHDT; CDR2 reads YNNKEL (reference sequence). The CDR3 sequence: CASSQADRAPGELFF. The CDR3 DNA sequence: TGTGCCAGCAGCCAGGCCGACAGGGCTCCCGGGGAGCTGTTTTTT.

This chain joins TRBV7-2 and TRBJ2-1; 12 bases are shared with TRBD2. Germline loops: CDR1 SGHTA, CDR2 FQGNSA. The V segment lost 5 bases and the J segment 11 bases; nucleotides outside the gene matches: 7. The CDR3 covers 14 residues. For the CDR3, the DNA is TGTGCCAGCAGCATGACTAGCGGGGGCCATCAGCAGTTCTTC. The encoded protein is CASSMTSGGHQQFF.

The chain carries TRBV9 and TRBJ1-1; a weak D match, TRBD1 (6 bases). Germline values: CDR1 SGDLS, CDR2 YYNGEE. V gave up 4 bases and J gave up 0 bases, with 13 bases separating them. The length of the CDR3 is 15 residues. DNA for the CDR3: TGTGCCAGCAGCCCCACCAGGGGAATGAACACTGAAGCTTTCTTT. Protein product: CASSPTRGMNTEAFF.

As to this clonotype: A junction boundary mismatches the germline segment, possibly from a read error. The CDR3, as DNA: TGTGCCAGCAGCCCCAGAGGGACGGTGCTCTACGGGCAGTACTTC. It specifies CASSPRGTVLYGQYF. The V gene is TRBV7-2, the J gene TRBJ2-7, with D possibly called TRBD1 or TRBD2 (5 bases each). Germline-derived CDR1 and CDR2 are SGHTA and FQGNSA. The length of the CDR3 is 15 residues.

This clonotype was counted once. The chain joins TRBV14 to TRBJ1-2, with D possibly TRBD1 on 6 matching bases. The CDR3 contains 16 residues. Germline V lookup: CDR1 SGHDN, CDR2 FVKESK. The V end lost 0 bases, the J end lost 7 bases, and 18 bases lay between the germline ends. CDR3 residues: CASSQDWGALGCGYTF. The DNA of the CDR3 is TGTGCCAGCAGCCAAGACTGGGGGGCCTTGGGTTGTGGCTACACCTTC.

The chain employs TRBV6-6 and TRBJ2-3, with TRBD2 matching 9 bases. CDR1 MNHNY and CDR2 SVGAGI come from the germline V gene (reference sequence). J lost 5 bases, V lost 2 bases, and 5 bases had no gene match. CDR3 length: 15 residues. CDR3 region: CASSYVASGKDTQYF. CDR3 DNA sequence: TGTGCCAGCAGTTACGTGGCTAGCGGGAAAGATACGCAGTATTTT.